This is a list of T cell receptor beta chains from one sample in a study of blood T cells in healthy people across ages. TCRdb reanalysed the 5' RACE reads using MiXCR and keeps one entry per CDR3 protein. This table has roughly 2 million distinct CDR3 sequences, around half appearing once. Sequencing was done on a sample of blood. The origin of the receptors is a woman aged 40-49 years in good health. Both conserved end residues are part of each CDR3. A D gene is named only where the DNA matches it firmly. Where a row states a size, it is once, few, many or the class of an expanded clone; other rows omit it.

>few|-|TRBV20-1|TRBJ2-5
CRVGQPQETQYF
TGCAGGGTAGGACAGCCTCAAGAGACCCAGTACTTC
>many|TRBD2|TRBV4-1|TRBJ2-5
CASSHGTSGEETQYF
TGCGCCAGCAGCCACGGGACTAGCGGGGAGGAGACCCAGTACTTC
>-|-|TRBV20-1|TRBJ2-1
CSALLGGAYNEQFF
TGCAGTGCTCTTCTCGGTGGGGCCTACAATGAGCAGTTCTTC
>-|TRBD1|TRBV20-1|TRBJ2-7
CSAKGQDSYEQYF
TGCAGTGCTAAGGGACAGGACTCCTACGAGCAGTACTTC
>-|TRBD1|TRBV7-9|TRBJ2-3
CASSLSRTGADTLYF
TGTGCCAGCAGCTTATCTCGGACAGGGGCAGATACGCTGTATTTT
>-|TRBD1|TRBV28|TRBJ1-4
CASSLPGQMNEKLFF
TGTGCCAGCAGCCTACCGGGACAGATGAATGAAAAACTGTTTTTT
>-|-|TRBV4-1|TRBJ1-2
CASSQGLLATLDRYTF
TGCGCCAGCAGCCAAGGACTTCTTGCTACCCTAGATCGCTACACCTTC
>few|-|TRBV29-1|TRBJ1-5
CSVSVNRGNQPQHF
TGCAGCGTTTCGGTTAACAGAGGCAATCAGCCCCAGCATTTT
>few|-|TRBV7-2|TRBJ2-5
CASSLQAGRETQYF
TGTGCCAGCAGCCTGCAGGCGGGGCGGGAGACCCAGTACTTC
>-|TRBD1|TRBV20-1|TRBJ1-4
CSARDPGGAYEKLFF
TGCAGTGCTAGAGATCCAGGGGGCGCATATGAAAAACTGTTTTTT
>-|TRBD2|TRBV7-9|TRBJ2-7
CASSAGTSNEQYF
TGCGCCAGCAGCGCCGGGACTAGCAACGAGCAGTACTTC
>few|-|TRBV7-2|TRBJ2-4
CASSPQGGVSGKNIQYF
TGTGCCAGCAGCCCCCAAGGGGGGGTGAGTGGCAAAAACATTCAGTACTTC
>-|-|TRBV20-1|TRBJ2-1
CSAARPTDEQFF
TGCAGTGCCGCGAGACCTACAGATGAGCAGTTCTTC
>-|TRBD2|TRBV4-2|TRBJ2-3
CASSRTLLAGGRTDTQYF
TGTGCCAGCAGCCGCACTCTTCTAGCGGGGGGACGCACAGATACGCAGTATTTT
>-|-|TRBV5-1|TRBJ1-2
CASSFDAQGYSGYTF
TGCGCCAGCAGCTTTGATGCCCAGGGGTATAGTGGCTACACCTTC
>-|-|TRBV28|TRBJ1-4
CASSLGRVEKLFF
TGTGCCAGCAGTTTAGGGAGGGTTGAAAAACTGTTTTTT
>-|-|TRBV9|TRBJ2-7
CASSVRAGSAYEQYF
TGTGCCAGCAGCGTAAGGGCAGGGTCCGCCTACGAGCAGTACTTC
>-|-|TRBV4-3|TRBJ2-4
CASSQDPPGRSQAKNIQYF
TGCGCCAGCAGCCAAGATCCCCCAGGGAGGTCGCAAGCCAAAAACATTCAGTACTTC
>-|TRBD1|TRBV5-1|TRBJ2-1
CASSPGQASGHEQFF
TGCGCCAGCAGCCCCGGACAGGCTTCCGGGCATGAGCAGTTCTTC
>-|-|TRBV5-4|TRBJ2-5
CASSLRPPNQETQYF
TGTGCCAGCAGCTTACGACCGCCGAACCAAGAGACCCAGTACTTC